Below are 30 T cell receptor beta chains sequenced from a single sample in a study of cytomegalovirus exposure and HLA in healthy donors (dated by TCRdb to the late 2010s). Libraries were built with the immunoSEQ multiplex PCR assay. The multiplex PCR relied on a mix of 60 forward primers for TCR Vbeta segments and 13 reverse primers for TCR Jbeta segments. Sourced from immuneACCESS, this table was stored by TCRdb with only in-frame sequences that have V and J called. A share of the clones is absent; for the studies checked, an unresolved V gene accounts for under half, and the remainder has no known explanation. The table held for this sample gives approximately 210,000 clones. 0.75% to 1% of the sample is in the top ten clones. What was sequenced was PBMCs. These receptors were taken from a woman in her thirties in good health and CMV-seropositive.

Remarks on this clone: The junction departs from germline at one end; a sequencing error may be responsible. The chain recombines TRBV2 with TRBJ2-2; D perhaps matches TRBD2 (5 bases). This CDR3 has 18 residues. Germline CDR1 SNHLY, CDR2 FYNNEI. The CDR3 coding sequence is TGTGCCAGCAGCGAAGATAGTCGCCGAGGGTTTAACACCGGGGAGCTGTTTTTT. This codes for CASSEDSRRGFNTGELFF.

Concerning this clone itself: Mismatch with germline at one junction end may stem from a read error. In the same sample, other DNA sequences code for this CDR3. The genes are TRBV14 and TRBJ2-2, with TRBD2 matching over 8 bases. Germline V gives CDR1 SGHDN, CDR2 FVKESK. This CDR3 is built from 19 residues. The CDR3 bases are TGCGCCAGCAGCATCCTATTCGGACTCGCGGGGGGTAACACCGGGGAGCTGTTTTTT. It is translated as CASSILFGLAGGNTGELFF.

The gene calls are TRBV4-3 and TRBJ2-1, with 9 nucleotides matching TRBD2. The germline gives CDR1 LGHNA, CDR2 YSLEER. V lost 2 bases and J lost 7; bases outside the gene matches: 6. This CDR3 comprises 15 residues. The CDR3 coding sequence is TGCGCCAGCAGCCAAATAAGGCTAGCGGGAAATGAGCAGTTCTTC. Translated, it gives CASSQIRLAGNEQFF.

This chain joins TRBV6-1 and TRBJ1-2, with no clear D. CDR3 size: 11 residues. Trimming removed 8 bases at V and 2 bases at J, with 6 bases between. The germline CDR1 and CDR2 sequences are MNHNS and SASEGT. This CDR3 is CASERNYGYTF. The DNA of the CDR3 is TGTGCCAGCGAGCGGAACTATGGCTACACCTTC.

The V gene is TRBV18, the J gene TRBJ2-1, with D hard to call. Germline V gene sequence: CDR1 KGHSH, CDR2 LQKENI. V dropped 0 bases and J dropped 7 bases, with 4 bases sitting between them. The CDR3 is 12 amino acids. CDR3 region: CASSPPENEQFF. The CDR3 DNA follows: TGTGCCAGCTCACCACCGGAGAATGAGCAGTTCTTC. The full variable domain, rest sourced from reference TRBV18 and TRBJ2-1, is NAGVMQNPRHLVRRRGQEARLRCSPMKGHSHVYWYRQLPEEGLKFMVYLQKENIIDESGMPKERFSAEFPKEGPSILRIQQVVRGDSAAYFCASSPPENEQFFGPGTRLTVL.

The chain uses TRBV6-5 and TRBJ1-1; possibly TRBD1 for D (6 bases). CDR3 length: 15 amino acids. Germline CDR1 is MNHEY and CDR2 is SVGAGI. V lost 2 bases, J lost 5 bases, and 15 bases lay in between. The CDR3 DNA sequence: TGTGCCAGCAGTTACGAGGGGGGGAGGGAGACTGAAGCTTTCTTT. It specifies CASSYEGGRETEAFF.

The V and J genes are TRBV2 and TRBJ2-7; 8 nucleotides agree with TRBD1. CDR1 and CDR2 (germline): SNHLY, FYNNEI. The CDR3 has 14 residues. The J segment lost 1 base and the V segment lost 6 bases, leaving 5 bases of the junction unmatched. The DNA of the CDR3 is TGTGCCAGCAGGTCACAGGGGGTGTCCTACGAGCAGTACTTC. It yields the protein CASRSQGVSYEQYF.

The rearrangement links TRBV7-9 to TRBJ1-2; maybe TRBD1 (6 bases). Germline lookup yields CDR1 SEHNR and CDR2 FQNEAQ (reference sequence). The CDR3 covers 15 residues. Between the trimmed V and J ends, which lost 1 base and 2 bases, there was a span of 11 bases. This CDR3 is CASSLGLTGNYGYTF. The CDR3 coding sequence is TGTGCCAGCAGCTTAGGATTGACAGGAAACTATGGCTACACCTTC.

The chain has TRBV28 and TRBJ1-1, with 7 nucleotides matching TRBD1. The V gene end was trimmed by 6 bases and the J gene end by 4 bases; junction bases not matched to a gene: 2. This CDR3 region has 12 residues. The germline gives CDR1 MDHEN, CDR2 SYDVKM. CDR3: CASRTGITEAFF. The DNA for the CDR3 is TGTGCCAGCAGGACAGGGATCACTGAAGCTTTCTTT. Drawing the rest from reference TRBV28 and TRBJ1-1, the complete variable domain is DVKVTQSSRYLVKRTGEKVFLECVQDMDHENMFWYRQDPGLGLRLIYFSYDVKMKEKGDIPEGYSVSREKKERFSLILESASTNQTSMYLCASRTGITEAFFGQGTRLTVV.

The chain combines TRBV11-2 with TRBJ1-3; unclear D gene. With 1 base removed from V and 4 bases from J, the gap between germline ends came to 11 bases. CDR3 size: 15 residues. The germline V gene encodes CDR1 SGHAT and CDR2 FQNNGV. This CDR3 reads CASSLAGAEGNTIYF. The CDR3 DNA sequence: TGTGCCAGCAGCTTAGCCGGAGCCGAGGGAAACACCATATATTTT.

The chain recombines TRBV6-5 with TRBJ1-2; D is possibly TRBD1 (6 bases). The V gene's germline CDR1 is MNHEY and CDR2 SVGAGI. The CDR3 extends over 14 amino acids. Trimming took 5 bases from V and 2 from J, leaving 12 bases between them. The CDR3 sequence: CASSAQGTNYGYTF. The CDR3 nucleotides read TGTGCCAGCAGTGCTCAGGGGACGAACTATGGCTACACCTTC.

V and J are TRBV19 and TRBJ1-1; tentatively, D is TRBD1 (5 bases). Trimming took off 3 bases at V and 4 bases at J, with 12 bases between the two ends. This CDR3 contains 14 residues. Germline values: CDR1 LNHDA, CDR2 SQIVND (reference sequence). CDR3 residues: CASSMGQGGTEAFF. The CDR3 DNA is TGTGCCAGTAGTATGGGTCAGGGCGGCACTGAAGCTTTCTTT.

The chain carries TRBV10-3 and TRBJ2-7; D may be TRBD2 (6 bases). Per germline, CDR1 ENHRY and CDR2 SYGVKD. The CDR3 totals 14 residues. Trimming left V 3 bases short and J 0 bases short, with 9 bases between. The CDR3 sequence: CAISERTISYEQYF. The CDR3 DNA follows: TGTGCCATCAGTGAACGGACTATCTCCTACGAGCAGTACTTC.

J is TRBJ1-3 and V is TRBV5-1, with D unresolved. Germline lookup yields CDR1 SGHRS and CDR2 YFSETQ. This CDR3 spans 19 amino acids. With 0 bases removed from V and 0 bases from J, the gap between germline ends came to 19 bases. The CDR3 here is CASSLVPSGGGNSGNTIYF. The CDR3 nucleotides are TGCGCCAGCAGCTTGGTTCCGAGTGGAGGAGGGAACTCTGGAAACACCATATATTTT.

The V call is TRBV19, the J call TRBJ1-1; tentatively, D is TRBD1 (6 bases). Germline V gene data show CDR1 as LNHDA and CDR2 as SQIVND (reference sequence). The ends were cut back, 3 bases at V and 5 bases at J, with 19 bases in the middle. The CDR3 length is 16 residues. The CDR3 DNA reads TGTGCCAGTAGTATGGGGGGGCTTCCGAGGGAAACTGAAGCTTTCTTT. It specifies CASSMGGLPRETEAFF.

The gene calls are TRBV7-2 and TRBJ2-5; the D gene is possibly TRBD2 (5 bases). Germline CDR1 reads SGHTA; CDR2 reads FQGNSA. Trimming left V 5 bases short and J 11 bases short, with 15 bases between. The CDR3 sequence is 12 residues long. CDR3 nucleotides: TGTGCCAGCAGCACCGCGGGTTTTGAGCAGTACTTC. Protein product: CASSTAGFEQYF.

The chain's CDR3 is CASSRTGRNSPLHF. In nucleotides, the CDR3 is TGCGCCAGCAGCAGGACAGGAAGAAATTCACCCCTCCACTTT. The genes are TRBV5-1 and TRBJ1-6, with 7 bases lining up with TRBD1. Germline CDR1 SGHRS, CDR2 YFSETQ. The CDR3 length is 14 residues. The V segment lost 4 bases and the J segment 7 bases; nucleotides outside the gene matches: 5.

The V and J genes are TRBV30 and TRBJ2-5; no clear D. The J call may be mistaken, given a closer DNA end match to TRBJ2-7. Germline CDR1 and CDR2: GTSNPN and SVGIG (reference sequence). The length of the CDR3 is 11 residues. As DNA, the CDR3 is TGTGCCTGGAGTGTAACCTACGAGCAGTACTTC. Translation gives CAWSVTYEQYF.

CDR3 sequence: CASSQDWAGEYNEQFF. CDR3 coding DNA: TGCGCCAGCAGCCAAGATTGGGCGGGAGAATACAATGAGCAGTTCTTC. The gene calls are TRBV4-3 and TRBJ2-1, with 7 bases that match TRBD2. The CDR3 extends over 16 amino acids. Germline V CDR1 and CDR2: LGHNA, YSLEER. V lost 0 bases and J lost 4; bases outside the gene matches: 6.

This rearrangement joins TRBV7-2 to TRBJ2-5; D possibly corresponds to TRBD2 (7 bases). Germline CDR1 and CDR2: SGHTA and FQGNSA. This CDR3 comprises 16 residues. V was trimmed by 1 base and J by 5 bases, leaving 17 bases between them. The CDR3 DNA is TGTGCCAGCAGCTTAGTGGGGGGGCCAGGAGGGGAGACCCAGTACTTC. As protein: CASSLVGGPGGETQYF.

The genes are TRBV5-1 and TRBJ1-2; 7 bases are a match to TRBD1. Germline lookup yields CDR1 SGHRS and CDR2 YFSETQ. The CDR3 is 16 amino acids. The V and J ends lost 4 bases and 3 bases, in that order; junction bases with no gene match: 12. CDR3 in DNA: TGCGCCAGCAGCCAAGGGTCCGTGGGACAGTACTATGGCTACACCTTC. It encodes CASSQGSVGQYYGYTF.

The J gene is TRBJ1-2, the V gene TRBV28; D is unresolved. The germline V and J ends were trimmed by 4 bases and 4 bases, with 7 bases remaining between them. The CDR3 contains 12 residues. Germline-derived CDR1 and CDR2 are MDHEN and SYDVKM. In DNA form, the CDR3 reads TGTGCCAGCAGTTCGACGGGCTATGGCTACACCTTC. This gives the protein CASSSTGYGYTF.

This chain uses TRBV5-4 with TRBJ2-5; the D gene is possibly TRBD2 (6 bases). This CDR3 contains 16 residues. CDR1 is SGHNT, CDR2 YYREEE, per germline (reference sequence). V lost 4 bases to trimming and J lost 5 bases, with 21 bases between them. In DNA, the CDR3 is TGTGCCAGCAGCCCTTCTGGGGGGAGTTCAAGCGAGACCCAGTACTTC. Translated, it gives CASSPSGGSSSETQYF.

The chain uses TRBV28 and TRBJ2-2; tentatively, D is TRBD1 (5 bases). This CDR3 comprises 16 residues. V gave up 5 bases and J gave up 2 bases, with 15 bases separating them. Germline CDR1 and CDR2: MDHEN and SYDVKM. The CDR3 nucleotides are TGTGCCAGCAGTGATCTGGCCAGGGAAAACACCGGGGAGCTGTTTTTT. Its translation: CASSDLARENTGELFF.

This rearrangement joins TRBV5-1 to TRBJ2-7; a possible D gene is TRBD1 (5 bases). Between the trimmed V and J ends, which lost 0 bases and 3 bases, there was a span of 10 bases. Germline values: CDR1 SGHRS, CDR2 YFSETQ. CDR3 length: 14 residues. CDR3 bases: TGCGCCAGCAGCTTGGGCGGCAGGGACTACGAGCAGTACTTC. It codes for CASSLGGRDYEQYF.

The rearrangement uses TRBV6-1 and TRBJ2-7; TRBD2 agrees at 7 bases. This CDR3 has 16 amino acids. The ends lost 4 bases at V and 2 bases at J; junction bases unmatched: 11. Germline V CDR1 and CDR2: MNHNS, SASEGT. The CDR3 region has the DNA TGTGCCAGCAGTGCCCGTGGGAGGGGTAATACCTACGAGCAGTACTTC. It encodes CASSARGRGNTYEQYF.

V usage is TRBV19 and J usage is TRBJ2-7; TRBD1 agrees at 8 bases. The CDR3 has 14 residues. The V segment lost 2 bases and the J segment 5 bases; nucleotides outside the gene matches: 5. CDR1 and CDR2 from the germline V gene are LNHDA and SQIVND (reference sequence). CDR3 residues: CASSIRTGRDEQYF. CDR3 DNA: TGTGCCAGTAGTATAAGGACAGGGCGTGACGAGCAGTACTTC.

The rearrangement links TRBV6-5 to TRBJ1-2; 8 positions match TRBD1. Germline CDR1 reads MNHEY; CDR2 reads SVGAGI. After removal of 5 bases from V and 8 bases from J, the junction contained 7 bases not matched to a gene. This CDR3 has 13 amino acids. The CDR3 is CASSMGTGDGYTF. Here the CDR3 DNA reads TGTGCCAGCAGTATGGGGACAGGTGACGGCTACACCTTC.

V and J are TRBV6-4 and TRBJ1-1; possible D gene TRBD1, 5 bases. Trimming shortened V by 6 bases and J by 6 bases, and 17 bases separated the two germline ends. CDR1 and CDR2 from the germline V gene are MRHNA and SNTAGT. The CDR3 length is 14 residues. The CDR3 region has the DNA TGTGCCAGCAGGCCCCAGCAGGGTTTGGCTGAAGCTTTCTTT. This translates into CASRPQQGLAEAFF.

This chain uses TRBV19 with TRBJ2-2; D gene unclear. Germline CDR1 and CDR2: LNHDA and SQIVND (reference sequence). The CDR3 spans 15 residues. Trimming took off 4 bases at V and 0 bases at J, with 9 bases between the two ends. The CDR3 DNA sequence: TGTGCCAGTAGTACTCCTTATACGAACACCGGGGAGCTGTTTTTT. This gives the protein CASSTPYTNTGELFF.